This TCR beta chain was sequenced during a study of blood T cell repertoires in COVID-19. Study overall: Sites across the United States, Italy and Spain contributed samples from acute and convalescent COVID-19. Sources were T cells, B-cell-depleted T cells, or PBMCs; the material itself was cDNA or gDNA.

The authors' processing: Reference gene primer amplification gave nucleated cell count estimates. Data came from immunoSEQ multiplex PCR; TCRdb stores just in-frame clones and leaves some out. The D gene and trimming were derived from the DNA, and the V and J assignments and clone size from that table. The table includes around 250,000 clones, approximately 78% detected once. Germline V CDR1 and CDR2: SQVTM, ANQGSEA. This CDR3 comprises 14 residues. V lost 6 bases, J lost 1 base, and 6 bases stayed unmatched. This TCR derives from a woman between 18 and 29 years old with acute or convalescent COVID-19. The chain uses TRBV29-1 and TRBJ1-1; 9 nucleotides align to TRBD1. Sequenced sample: peripheral blood. The CDR3 coding sequence is TGCAGCGTCTCTCACAGGGGGCGGAACACTGAAGCTTTCTTT. Residues: CSVSHRGRNTEAFF.